This T cell receptor beta chain was captured by sequencing in a study of CXCR3-negative and CXCR3-positive naive CD8 T cells. As to this clonotype: Antigen unknown.

Study-wide results and caveats: Each naive subset displayed comparably high diversity, whereas memory CD8+ cells displayed much lower diversity. For the naive subsets, surface CD5 was similar, and TCR strength was inferred from TRB CDR3 properties. The majority of assays used fresh PBMCs, and CXCR3 expression partially decreased after cryopreservation. CXCR3-negative and CXCR3-positive naive cells shared comparable TRBV-TRBJ usage, but memory cells did not. Naive cells that were CXCR3-positive had more hydrophobic TRB CDR3s (compared with CXCR3-negative naive cells).

This CDR3 has 15 amino acids. Germline lookup yields CDR1 MNHEY and CDR2 SVGAGI. The libraries of TRB cDNA were prepared using 5' RACE with UMI labels. TCRdb reprocessed the 5' RACE reads; each CDR3 protein has one entry and no DNA is given. The sample totals approximately 100,000 distinct CDR3 sequences. Sequenced input: naive CXCR3+ CD8+ T cells from blood. Subset in this sample: CD45RO-CCR7+CD27+CD95- naive CD8+ T cells expressing CXCR3 (TNR3+). The sequence came from a human donor in good health. Some clones in this sample may be carry-over from other donors' samples. The chain recombines TRBV6-5 with TRBJ2-7; TCRdb's assignment of TRBD1 cannot be checked, as there is no DNA. CDR3 sequence: CASRRTGQGAYEQYF.